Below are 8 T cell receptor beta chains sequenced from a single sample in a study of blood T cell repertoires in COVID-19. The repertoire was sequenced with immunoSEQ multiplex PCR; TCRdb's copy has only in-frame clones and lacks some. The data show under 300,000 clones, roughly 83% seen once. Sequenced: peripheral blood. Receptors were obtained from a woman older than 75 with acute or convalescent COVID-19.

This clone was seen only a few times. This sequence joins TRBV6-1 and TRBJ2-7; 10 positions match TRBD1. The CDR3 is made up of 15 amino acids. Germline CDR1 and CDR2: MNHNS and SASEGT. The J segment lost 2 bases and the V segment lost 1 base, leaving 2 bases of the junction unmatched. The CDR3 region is CASSEGTGGAYEQYF. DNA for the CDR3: TGTGCCAGCAGTGAAGGGACAGGGGGGGCCTACGAGCAGTACTTC.

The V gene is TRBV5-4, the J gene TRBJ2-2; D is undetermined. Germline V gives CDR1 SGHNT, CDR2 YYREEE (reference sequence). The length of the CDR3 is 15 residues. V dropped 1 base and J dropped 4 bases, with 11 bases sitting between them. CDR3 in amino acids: CASSLFQTATGELFF. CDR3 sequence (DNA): TGTGCCAGCAGCTTGTTTCAAACTGCCACCGGGGAGCTGTTTTTT.

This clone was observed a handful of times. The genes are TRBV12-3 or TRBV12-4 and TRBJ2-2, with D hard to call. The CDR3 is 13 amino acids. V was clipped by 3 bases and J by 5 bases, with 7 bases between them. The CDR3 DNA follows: TGTGCCAGCAGTTTTGACGGGACCGGGGAGCTGTTTTTT. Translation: CASSFDGTGELFF.

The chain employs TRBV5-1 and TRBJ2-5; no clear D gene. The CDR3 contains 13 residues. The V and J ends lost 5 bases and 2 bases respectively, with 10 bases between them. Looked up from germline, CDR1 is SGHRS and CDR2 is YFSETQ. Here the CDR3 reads CASRAGEQETQYF. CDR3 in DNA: TGCGCCAGCAGGGCAGGCGAGCAAGAGACCCAGTACTTC.

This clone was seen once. The CDR3 region has the DNA TGTGCCAGCAGCTTATGGGGGGACAGAGCTAACTATGGCTACACCTTC. It is translated as CASSLWGDRANYGYTF. The genes are TRBV7-9 and TRBJ1-2, with 7 bases that match TRBD1. Germline lookup yields CDR1 SEHNR and CDR2 FQNEAQ (reference sequence). The J segment lost 0 bases and the V segment lost 2 bases, leaving 6 bases of the junction unmatched. This CDR3 spans 16 amino acids.

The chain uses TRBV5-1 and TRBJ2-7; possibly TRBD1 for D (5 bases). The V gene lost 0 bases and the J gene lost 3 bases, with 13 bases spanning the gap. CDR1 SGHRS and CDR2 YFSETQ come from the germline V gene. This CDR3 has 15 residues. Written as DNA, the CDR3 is TGCGCCAGCAGCTTGGTGCAGGGCCCGCACTACGAGCAGTACTTC. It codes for CASSLVQGPHYEQYF.

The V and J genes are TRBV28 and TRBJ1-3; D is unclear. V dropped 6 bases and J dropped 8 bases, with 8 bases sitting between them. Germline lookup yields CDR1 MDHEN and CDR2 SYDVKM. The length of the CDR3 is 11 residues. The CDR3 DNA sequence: TGTGCCAGCAGGGAGATACACACCATATATTTT. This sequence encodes CASREIHTIYF.

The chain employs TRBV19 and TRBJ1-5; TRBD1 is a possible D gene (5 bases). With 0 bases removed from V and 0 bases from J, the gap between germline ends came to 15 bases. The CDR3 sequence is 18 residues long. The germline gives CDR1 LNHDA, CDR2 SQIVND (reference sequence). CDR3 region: CASSIDLLAGNSNQPQHF. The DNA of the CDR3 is TGTGCCAGTAGTATAGATCTATTGGCAGGGAATAGCAATCAGCCCCAGCATTTT.